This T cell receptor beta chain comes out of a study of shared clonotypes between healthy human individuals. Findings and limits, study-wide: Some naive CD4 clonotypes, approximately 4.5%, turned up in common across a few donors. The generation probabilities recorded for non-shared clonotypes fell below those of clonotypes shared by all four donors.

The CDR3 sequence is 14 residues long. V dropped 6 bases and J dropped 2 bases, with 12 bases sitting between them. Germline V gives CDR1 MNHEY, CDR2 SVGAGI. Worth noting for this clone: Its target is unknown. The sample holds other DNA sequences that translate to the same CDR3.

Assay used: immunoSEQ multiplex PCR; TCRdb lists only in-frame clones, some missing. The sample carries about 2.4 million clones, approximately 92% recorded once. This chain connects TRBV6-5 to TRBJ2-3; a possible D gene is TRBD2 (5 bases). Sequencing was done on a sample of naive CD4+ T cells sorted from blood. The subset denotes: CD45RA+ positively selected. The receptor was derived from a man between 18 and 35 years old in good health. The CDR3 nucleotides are TGTGCCAGCAGCCCAAGCGGAAACACAGATACGCAGTATTTT. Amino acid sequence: CASSPSGNTDTQYF.